This passage covers 20 T cell receptor beta chains from one sample sequenced in a study of OX40 agonist ivuxolimab in advanced cancers. The data were produced by immunoSEQ multiplex PCR, yet TCRdb's version contains in-frame clones alone and is incomplete. The data hold tens of thousands of clones, with 85% to 90% observed a single time. Sample: CD4+ or CD8+ T cells sorted from blood, taken in a trial of the OX40 agonist ivuxolimab. Receptor source: an adult with an advanced solid tumor such as melanoma, head and neck, liver or kidney cancer.

For this clone: At one of its ends the junction is not consistent with the germline gene, which may arise from a read error. This chain links TRBV5-4 with TRBJ2-7, with 8 bases identical to TRBD1. There are 14 residues in the CDR3. The germline V gene has CDR1 SGHNT and CDR2 YYREEE (reference sequence). The CDR3 region is CASSVRDRSSEQYF. Written as DNA, the CDR3 is TGTGCCAGCAGCGTCCGGGACAGGTCCTCCGAGCAGTACTTC.

The chain recombines TRBV11-3 with TRBJ1-1; no firm D call. V gave up 1 base and J gave up 3 bases, with 9 bases separating them. Germline V gene lookup returns CDR1 SGHNT and CDR2 YENEEA. The CDR3 is made up of 14 amino acids. In nucleotides, the CDR3 is TGTGCCAGCAGCTTAGGTTGGGGAGACACTGAAGCTTTCTTT. Translation: CASSLGWGDTEAFF.

This clone occurred a few times. The chain links TRBV5-1 to TRBJ2-7; D gene unclear. V lost 4 bases and J 2 bases, leaving 16 bases between the germline ends. The germline V gene encodes CDR1 SGHRS and CDR2 YFSETQ. The CDR3 spans 15 residues. CDR3 loop: CASSNTPGRTYEQYF. For the CDR3, the DNA is TGCGCCAGCAGCAATACCCCAGGACGGACCTACGAGCAGTACTTC.

This chain joins TRBV14 and TRBJ1-1; D is unclear. CDR1 is SGHDN and CDR2 is FVKESK in the germline V gene. V lost 1 base and J lost 8, with 11 bases in between. The CDR3 contains 13 residues. The DNA of the CDR3 is TGTGCCAGCAGCCAAGGGGGAGGGTCCGAAGCTTTCTTT. Translation: CASSQGGGSEAFF.

The genes are TRBV5-1 and TRBJ1-4; D is unclear. CDR3 length: 15 residues. Germline CDR1 is SGHRS and CDR2 is YFSETQ. The ends were cut back, 4 bases at V and 3 bases at J, with 13 bases in the middle. Here the CDR3 DNA reads TGCGCCAGCAGCGCAGAGAGTTGGGCTAATGAAAAACTGTTTTTT. Its protein is CASSAESWANEKLFF.

This rearrangement joins TRBV28 to TRBJ1-1; 9 positions match TRBD1. V trimming: 3 bases; J trimming: 1 base; junction bases outside the gene matches: 9. The CDR3 runs to 17 residues. Looked up from germline, CDR1 is MDHEN and CDR2 is SYDVKM. In nucleotides, the CDR3 is TGTGCCAGCAGTTTTCGGGACCCGGGACAGGGGAACACTGAAGCTTTCTTT. Translated, it gives CASSFRDPGQGNTEAFF.

The V and J genes are TRBV7-9 and TRBJ1-5; the D is unclear. V lost 1 base to trimming and J lost 1 base, with 14 bases between them. This CDR3 is 17 amino acids long. From germline, CDR1 is SEHNR and CDR2 FQNEAQ (reference sequence). CDR3 DNA: TGTGCCAGCAGCTTAGAAGTCATAGATCCGAGCAATCAGCCCCAGCATTTT. Residues: CASSLEVIDPSNQPQHF.

V gene TRBV6-1 combines with J gene TRBJ1-4, with D hard to call. Germline V CDR1 and CDR2: MNHNS, SASEGT. The CDR3 is 13 residues long. Trimming left V 3 bases short and J 3 bases short, with 5 bases between. CDR3 protein: CASSDGPNEKLFF. The CDR3, as DNA: TGTGCCAGCAGTGATGGACCTAATGAAAAACTGTTTTTT.

The chain uses TRBV7-3 and TRBJ2-7; D gene ambiguous. Germline V gene sequence: CDR1 SGHTA, CDR2 FQGTGA. The CDR3 has 16 residues. Trimming took 5 bases from V and 2 from J, leaving 19 bases between them. The CDR3 DNA sequence: TGTGCCAGCAGCCCACGCCCGGGTATTTCAACCTACGAGCAGTACTTC. This gives the protein CASSPRPGISTYEQYF.

The rearrangement uses TRBV7-2 and TRBJ1-1; D might be TRBD1 (5 bases). Germline CDR1 reads SGHTA; CDR2 reads FQGNSA. The CDR3 runs to 13 residues. Trimming left V 1 base short and J 3 bases short, with 6 bases between. CDR3 in amino acids: CASSLVGDTEAFF. CDR3 bases: TGTGCCAGCAGCTTAGTAGGGGACACTGAAGCTTTCTTT. Full variable domain (remainder filled in from reference TRBV7-2 and TRBJ1-1): GAGVSQSPSNKVTEKGKDVELRCDPISGHTALYWYRQSLGQGLEFLIYFQGNSAPDKSGLPSDRFSAERTGGSVSTLTIQRTQQEDSAVYLCASSLVGDTEAFFGQGTRLTVV.

This clone was seen a single time. The chain is built from TRBV18 and TRBJ1-5; TRBD1 is a possible D gene (5 bases). Germline lookup yields CDR1 KGHSH and CDR2 LQKENI. CDR3 length: 15 residues. V was pared by 3 bases and J by 5 bases, with 14 bases between. As DNA, the CDR3 is TGTGCCAGCTCACCCACGATCATGGGGGATCAGCCCCAGCATTTT. Translation gives CASSPTIMGDQPQHF.

The chain uses TRBV5-4 and TRBJ2-2; perhaps TRBD1 as D (5 bases). The CDR3 covers 15 residues. Germline CDR1 reads SGHNT; CDR2 reads YYREEE (reference sequence). The V end lost 2 bases, the J end lost 1 base, and 9 bases lay between the germline ends. CDR3 loop: CASSLQAKNTGELFF. CDR3 in DNA: TGTGCCAGCAGCTTACAGGCTAAGAACACCGGGGAGCTGTTTTTT.

This chain uses TRBV6-5 with TRBJ2-7; 12 nucleotides align to TRBD1. V lost 5 bases and J lost 5; bases outside the gene matches: 7. Germline V gene sequence: CDR1 MNHEY, CDR2 SVGAGI. The CDR3 loop spans 15 amino acids. The CDR3 reads CASSASGTGGDEQYF. The CDR3 DNA is TGTGCCAGCAGTGCGTCCGGGACAGGGGGCGACGAGCAGTACTTC.

The chain has TRBV18 and TRBJ1-4; 9 bases are shared with TRBD1. The CDR3 consists of 14 residues. Germline V CDR1 and CDR2: KGHSH, LQKENI. Trimming at V came to 3 bases and at J to 7 bases, leaving 3 bases not matched to a gene. In nucleotides, the CDR3 is TGTGCCAGCTCACCGGACAGGGGTACTGAAAAACTGTTTTTT. Its translation: CASSPDRGTEKLFF.

This clone was recorded only once. This CDR3 fails to terminate in the conserved phenylalanine or tryptophan, so it likely reflects a read error. The chain uses TRBV11-2 and TRBJ1-6, with D unclear. CDR3 length: 16 residues. The germline V gene encodes CDR1 SGHAT and CDR2 FQNNGV. The ends were cut back, 5 bases at V and 0 bases at J, with 11 bases in the middle. The CDR3, as DNA: TGTGCCAGCAGCGTCGGGGTGAGCTCCTATAATTCACCCCTCCACCTT. Its translation: CASSVGVSSYNSPLHL.

V and J are TRBV11-2 and TRBJ2-1; 7 nucleotides line up with TRBD2. V shed 4 bases, J shed 4 bases, and the junction held 7 bases outside the gene matches. The CDR3 consists of 15 residues. CDR1 and CDR2 from the germline V gene are SGHAT and FQNNGV. For the CDR3, the DNA is TGTGCCAGCAGCTACTTAGTGGGGGGGTACAATGAGCAGTTCTTC. It yields the protein CASSYLVGGYNEQFF.

This chain connects TRBV7-3 to TRBJ2-7; 10 bases match TRBD1. CDR1 and CDR2 (germline): SGHTA, FQGTGA. This CDR3 comprises 16 residues. The V gene end was trimmed by 5 bases and the J gene end by 6 bases; junction bases not matched to a gene: 13. This CDR3 is CASSPNSGTGASEQYF. The CDR3 DNA sequence: TGTGCCAGCAGCCCCAACTCCGGGACAGGGGCTTCCGAGCAGTACTTC.

This sequence joins TRBV7-6 and TRBJ1-2; possibly TRBD1 for D (5 bases). Trimming cost V 1 base and J 6 bases, with 15 bases left between them. Germline V CDR1 and CDR2: SGHVS, FNYEAQ. This CDR3 contains 15 residues. The CDR3 loop is CASSLEVGRSNGYTF. CDR3 bases: TGTGCCAGCAGCTTAGAGGTGGGACGTTCTAATGGCTACACCTTC.

V is TRBV29-1 and J is TRBJ1-1; a weak D match, TRBD1 (5 bases). Trimming left V 6 bases short and J 5 bases short, with 13 bases between. CDR1 is SQVTM, CDR2 ANQGSEA, per germline. There are 12 residues in the CDR3. The DNA of the CDR3 is TGCAGCGTCCGGATGGGGGGGACTGAAGCTTTCTTT. Protein sequence: CSVRMGGTEAFF.

This chain uses TRBV5-6 with TRBJ2-2; D call uncertain. Germline CDR1 and CDR2: SGHDT and YYEEEE. V was cut by 4 bases and J by 4 bases, with 17 bases left in between. The CDR3 has 16 residues. The CDR3 nucleotides read TGTGCCAGCAGCCGTTATAGTTTGACGGGCACCGGGGAGCTGTTTTTT. As protein: CASSRYSLTGTGELFF.